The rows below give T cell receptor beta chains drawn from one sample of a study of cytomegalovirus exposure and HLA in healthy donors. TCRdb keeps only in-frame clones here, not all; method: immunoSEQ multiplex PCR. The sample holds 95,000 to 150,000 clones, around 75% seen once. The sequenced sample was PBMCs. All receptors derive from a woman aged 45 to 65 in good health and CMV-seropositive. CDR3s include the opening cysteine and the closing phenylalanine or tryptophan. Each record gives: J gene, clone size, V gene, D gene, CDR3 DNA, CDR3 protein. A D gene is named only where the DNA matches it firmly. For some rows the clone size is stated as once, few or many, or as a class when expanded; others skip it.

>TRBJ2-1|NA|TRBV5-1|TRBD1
TGCGCCAGCAGCTTGACGGGACAGGCCTACAATGAGCAGTTCTTC
CASSLTGQAYNEQFF
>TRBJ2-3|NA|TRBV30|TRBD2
TGTGCCTGGAGTGTACTAGCGGGAGATACGCAGTATTTT
CAWSVLAGDTQYF
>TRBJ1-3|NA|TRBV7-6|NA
TGTGCCAGCAGCGGGCAGGGATCTGGAAACACCATATATTTT
CASSGQGSGNTIYF
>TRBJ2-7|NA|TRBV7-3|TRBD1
TGTGCCAGCAGCTTATTTGAAGGGACAGCCTACGAGCAGTACTTC
CASSLFEGTAYEQYF
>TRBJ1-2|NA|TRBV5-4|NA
TGTGCCAGCAGCTTAGAACAGGGTGCAAACTATGGCTACACCTTC
CASSLEQGANYGYTF
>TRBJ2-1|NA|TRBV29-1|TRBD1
TGCAGCGTTGAAGATCTCCCGGGACAGGGTCCCTATGAGCAGTTCTTC
CSVEDLPGQGPYEQFF
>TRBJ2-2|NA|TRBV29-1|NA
TGCAGCGCAGTCTACGGGAGAAATACCGGGGAGCTGTTTTTT
CSAVYGRNTGELFF
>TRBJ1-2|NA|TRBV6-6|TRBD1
TGTGCCAGCAGTTACTTAATGGAGGGGGCCGGTGGCTACACCTTC
CASSYLMEGAGGYTF
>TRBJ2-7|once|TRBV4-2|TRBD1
TGTGCCAGCAGCGACCGGGACAGGGGGTGGAACGAGCAGTACTTC
CASSDRDRGWNEQYF
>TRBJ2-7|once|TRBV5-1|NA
TGCGCCAGCAGCTCTGAGGGGGTAATTGCCTACGAGCAGTACTTC
CASSSEGVIAYEQYF
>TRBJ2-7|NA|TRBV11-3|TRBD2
TGTGCCAGCAGCAAGACCGGGACTAGTAACTACGAGCAGTACTTC
CASSKTGTSNYEQYF
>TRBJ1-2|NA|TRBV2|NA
TGTGCCAGCAGTGAGTCGGGGACTTCTAACTATGGCTACACCTTC
CASSESGTSNYGYTF
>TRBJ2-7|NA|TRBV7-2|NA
TGTGCCAGCAGCTTTGGGCTTGGGTCCGCGGGCTACGAGCAGTACTTC
CASSFGLGSAGYEQYF
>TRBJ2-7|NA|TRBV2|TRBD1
TGTGCCAGCAGTCACCCGGACAGGGTCAACTACGAGCAGTACTTC
CASSHPDRVNYEQYF
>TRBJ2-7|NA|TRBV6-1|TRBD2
TGTGCCACCACTTCCTCGCGGGAGGTTGGATACGAGCAGTACTTC
CATTSSREVGYEQYF
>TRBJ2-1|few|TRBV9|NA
TGTGCCAGCAGCGTAGATGAGGCAGACGGCTACAATGAGCAGTTCTTC
CASSVDEADGYNEQFF
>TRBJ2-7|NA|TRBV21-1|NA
TGTGATCCGGGACAGGGGGACGCACCCTACGAGCAGTACTTC
CDPGQGDAPYEQYF
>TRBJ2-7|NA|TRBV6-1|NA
TGTGCCAGCAACTGGGACACGGGCTCCTACGAGCAGTACTTC
CASNWDTGSYEQYF
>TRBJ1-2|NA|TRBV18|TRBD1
TGTGCCAGCTCACCTGCTGGGACAGGTGTCGGCTACACCTTC
CASSPAGTGVGYTF
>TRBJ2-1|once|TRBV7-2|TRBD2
TGTGCCAGCAGCCCCCCGGGACTAGCCAACTACAATGAGCAGTTCTTC
CASSPPGLANYNEQFF
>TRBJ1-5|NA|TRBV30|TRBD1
TGTGCCGCCGGACAGGGGAAATATAGCAATCAGCCCCAGCATTTT
CAAGQGKYSNQPQHF
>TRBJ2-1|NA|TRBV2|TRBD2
TGTGCCAGCGGAGAGGGCCTAGCGGGGTACAATGAGCAGTTCTTC
CASGEGLAGYNEQFF
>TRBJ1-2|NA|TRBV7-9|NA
TGTGCCAGCAGCTTGACAGGAATTTATGGCTACACCTTC
CASSLTGIYGYTF
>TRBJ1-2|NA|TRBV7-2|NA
TGTGCCAGCAGCTTAGCGCTGTCGGGGTTGGATGGCTACACCTTC
CASSLALSGLDGYTF
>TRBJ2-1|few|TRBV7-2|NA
TGTGCCAGCAGCTTAGTTACGAGCGGGCACAATGAGCAGTTCTTC
CASSLVTSGHNEQFF
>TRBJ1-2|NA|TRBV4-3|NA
TGCGCCAGCAGCCAAGATTCTGAGGTTCGTCGCTATGGCTACACCTTC
CASSQDSEVRRYGYTF
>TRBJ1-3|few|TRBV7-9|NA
TGTGCTCTGGGGGCGGCCAGAAACACCATATATTTT
CALGAARNTIYF
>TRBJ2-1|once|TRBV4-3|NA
TGCGCCAGCAGCCAAGATAGGGCCGGGGGTTACAATGAGCAGTTCTTC
CASSQDRAGGYNEQFF
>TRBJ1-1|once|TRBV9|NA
TGTGCCAGCCCTGGACAGACGAACACTGAAGCTTTCTTT
CASPGQTNTEAFF
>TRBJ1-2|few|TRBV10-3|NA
TGTGCCATCAGAAGTCTTGGGAGGAGTGGCTACACCTTC
CAIRSLGRSGYTF
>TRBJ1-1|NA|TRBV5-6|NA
TGTGCCAGCAGCCGACCGACAGGTAACACTGAAGCTTTCTTT
CASSRPTGNTEAFF
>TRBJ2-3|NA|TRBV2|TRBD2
TGTGCCAGCAGCCCTAGAGGACTAGCGGTCAGGAATACGCAGTATTTT
CASSPRGLAVRNTQYF
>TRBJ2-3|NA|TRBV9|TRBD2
TGTGCCAGCAGCGGCGCGGGGCTAGCGGGAATCACAGATACGCAGTATTTT
CASSGAGLAGITDTQYF
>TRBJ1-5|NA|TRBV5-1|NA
TGCGCCAGCAGCGCCGGTGGTGGCAGGGTTGACAATCAGCCCCAGCATTTT
CASSAGGGRVDNQPQHF
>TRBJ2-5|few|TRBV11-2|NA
TGTGCCAGCAGCTTTTCGGGTTCCCCGGGGGAGACCCAGTACTTC
CASSFSGSPGETQYF
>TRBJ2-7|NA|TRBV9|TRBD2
TGTGCCAGCAGCGTAGGAAGAAGCGGGGGAGAAAGCTCCTACGAGCAGTACTTC
CASSVGRSGGESSYEQYF
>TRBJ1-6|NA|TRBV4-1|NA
TGCGCCAGCAGCCAAGTGGAGGATTCACCCCTCCACTTT
CASSQVEDSPLHF
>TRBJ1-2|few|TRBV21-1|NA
TGTGCCAGCACCCATGGCAGGGCCTATGGCTACACCTTC
CASTHGRAYGYTF
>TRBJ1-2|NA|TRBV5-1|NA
TGCGCCAGCACCACTCGGCAAGGGGTGGGTGGCTACACCTTC
CASTTRQGVGGYTF
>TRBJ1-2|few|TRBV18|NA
TGTGCCAGCTCCAAGCCGGGACTGTTGGACTACACCTTC
CASSKPGLLDYTF
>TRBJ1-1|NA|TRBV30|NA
TGTGCCTGGAGTGTTTCCTCCGGCACTGAAGCTTTCTTT
CAWSVSSGTEAFF
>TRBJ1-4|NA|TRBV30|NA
TGTGCCTGGACTATCGGGACAACTAATGAAAAACTGTTTTTT
CAWTIGTTNEKLFF
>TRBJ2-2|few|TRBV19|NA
TGTGCCAGTCGGGACTTTTTCACCGGGGAGCTGTTTTTT
CASRDFFTGELFF
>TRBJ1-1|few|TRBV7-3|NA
TGTGCCAGCAGCGCGACAGTGAACACTGAAGCTTTCTTT
CASSATVNTEAFF
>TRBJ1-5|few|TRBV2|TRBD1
TGTGCCAGCAGTGTCGAGACAGGGGACAATCAGCCCCAGCATTTT
CASSVETGDNQPQHF
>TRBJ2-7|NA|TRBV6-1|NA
TGTGCCAGCAGGACGGACAGTATTAGGGACGAGCAGTACTTC
CASRTDSIRDEQYF
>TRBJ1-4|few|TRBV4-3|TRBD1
TGCGCCAGCAGCCATGTTCCGGGACAGGGGGCGGAAAAACTGTTTTTT
CASSHVPGQGAEKLFF
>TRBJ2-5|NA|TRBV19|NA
TGTGCCAGTAGTACCGCTGGTGGTCGGGAGACCCAGTACTTC
CASSTAGGRETQYF
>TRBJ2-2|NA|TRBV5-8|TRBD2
TGTGCCAGCAGCAGGGCCGGGACTAGCGGGAGGAACACCGGGGAGCTGTTTTTT
CASSRAGTSGRNTGELFF
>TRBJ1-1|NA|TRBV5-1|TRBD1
TGCGCCAGCAGCTTGGGGACAGGGGGGATCACTGAAGCTTTCTTT
CASSLGTGGITEAFF
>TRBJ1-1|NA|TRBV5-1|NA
TGCGCCAGCAGCTCCCCGGGAAGCACTGAAGCTTTCTTT
CASSSPGSTEAFF
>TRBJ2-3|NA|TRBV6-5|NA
TGTGCCAGCAGTTACGGCGGAGCAGCCTTCACAGATACGCAGTATTTT
CASSYGGAAFTDTQYF
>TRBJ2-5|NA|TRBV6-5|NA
TGTGCCAGCAGTTACTCGGCAAGCGGAAAAAGGGAGACCCAGTACTTC
CASSYSASGKRETQYF
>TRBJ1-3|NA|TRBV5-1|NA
TGCGCCACCGGGGGGGCCGACGGAAACACCATATATTTT
CATGGADGNTIYF
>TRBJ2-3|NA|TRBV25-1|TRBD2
TGTGCCAGCAGTACCCCGGGGGGATCCACAGATACGCAGTATTTT
CASSTPGGSTDTQYF
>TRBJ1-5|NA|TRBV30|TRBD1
TGTGCCTGGAGTGTAGTACAGGGGGGATTGCAGCCCCAGCATTTT
CAWSVVQGGLQPQHF
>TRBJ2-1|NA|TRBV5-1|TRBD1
TGCGCCAGCAGCTTCGTTGATAGCGCCAGGGGGTCCTACAATGAGCAGTTCTTC
CASSFVDSARGSYNEQFF
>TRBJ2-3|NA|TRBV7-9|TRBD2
TGTGCCAGCAGCTTAGAGGGGTGGACTAGCGGGAGGAATACGCAGTATTTT
CASSLEGWTSGRNTQYF
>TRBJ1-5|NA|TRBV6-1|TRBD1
TGTGCCAGCAGTGGCCTGTCCCAGGGGGAGAATCAGCCCCAGCATTTT
CASSGLSQGENQPQHF
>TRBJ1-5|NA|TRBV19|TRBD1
TGTGCCAGTAGGGACAGGGGGCTCAGCAATCAGCCCCAGCATTTT
CASRDRGLSNQPQHF